The rows below give T cell receptor beta chains drawn from one sample of a study of blood T cell repertoires in COVID-19. Profiled with immunoSEQ multiplex PCR; TCRdb holds only in-frame clones, not every one. The sample carries over 200,000 clones, approximately 89% recorded once. Sequencing input: peripheral blood. The receptors originated from a middle-aged man who had recovered from COVID-19. The CDR3 runs from the conserved cysteine through the conserved F or W. D genes are given only for firm matches. The size entry is marked missing in some rows and otherwise reads once, few, many or a size class.

v_call: TRBV9; j_call: TRBJ1-2; clone_size: .; d_call: TRBD1; cdr3_nt: TGTGCCAGCAGCTCTCGGACAGGCGACTATGGCTACACCTTC; cdr3_aa: CASSSRTGDYGYTF
v_call: TRBV5-1; j_call: TRBJ2-3; clone_size: .; d_call: TRBD2; cdr3_nt: TGCGCCAGCAGCTTGAGAGGACTAGCGGGAGATACGCAGTATTTT; cdr3_aa: CASSLRGLAGDTQYF
v_call: TRBV19; j_call: TRBJ2-3; clone_size: .; d_call: TRBD2; cdr3_nt: TGTGCCAGTAGTATAGGACTAGCGGGAGGTACTAGCACAGATACGCAGTATTTT; cdr3_aa: CASSIGLAGGTSTDTQYF
v_call: TRBV27; j_call: TRBJ2-1; clone_size: .; d_call: .; cdr3_nt: TGTGCCAGCAGTTTAAGATGGGGGCCCAATGAGCAGTTCTTC; cdr3_aa: CASSLRWGPNEQFF
v_call: TRBV23-1; j_call: TRBJ2-2; clone_size: .; d_call: .; cdr3_nt: TGCGCCAGCAGTCAAAGCGGGCTAGAAAGGAACACCGGGGAGCTGTTTTTT; cdr3_aa: CASSQSGLERNTGELFF
v_call: TRBV18; j_call: TRBJ1-4; clone_size: .; d_call: .; cdr3_nt: TGTGCCAGCTCACCACCGGTCGGGGGAAATGAAAAACTGTTTTTT; cdr3_aa: CASSPPVGGNEKLFF
v_call: TRBV15; j_call: TRBJ2-7; clone_size: .; d_call: TRBD1; cdr3_nt: TGTGCCACCAGCAGAGATACCGGGACAGGGAACTACGAGCAGTACTTC; cdr3_aa: CATSRDTGTGNYEQYF
v_call: TRBV2; j_call: TRBJ2-2; clone_size: once; d_call: TRBD1; cdr3_nt: TGTGCCAGCAGTGACGAGGGACAGAGTTACGGGGAGCTGTTTTTT; cdr3_aa: CASSDEGQSYGELFF
v_call: TRBV28; j_call: TRBJ2-3; clone_size: .; d_call: TRBD1; cdr3_nt: TGTGCCAGCATGCCCGGGACAGGGATCTATACGCAGTATTTT; cdr3_aa: CASMPGTGIYTQYF
v_call: TRBV29-1; j_call: TRBJ2-1; clone_size: .; d_call: TRBD2; cdr3_nt: TGCAGCGTTGAAAGGTACGGGGCGGGAGGTTCCTACAATGAGCAGTTCTTC; cdr3_aa: CSVERYGAGGSYNEQFF
v_call: TRBV11-2; j_call: TRBJ2-5; clone_size: once; d_call: .; cdr3_nt: TGTGCCAGCAGCTTAGTCCTCGGGTGGCAAGAGACCCAGTACTTC; cdr3_aa: CASSLVLGWQETQYF
v_call: TRBV2; j_call: TRBJ1-4; clone_size: .; d_call: .; cdr3_nt: TGTGCCAGCAGTGACCGACGGGGGTGGCATGAAAAACTGTTTTTT; cdr3_aa: CASSDRRGWHEKLFF
v_call: TRBV7-9; j_call: TRBJ2-7; clone_size: .; d_call: TRBD1; cdr3_nt: TGTGCCAGCAGCTACCCGACAGGGGGCTTCTCCTACGAGCAGTACTTC; cdr3_aa: CASSYPTGGFSYEQYF
v_call: TRBV7-2; j_call: TRBJ1-4; clone_size: .; d_call: .; cdr3_nt: TGTGCCAGCAGTACCGGGATACCTAATGAAAAACTGTTTTTT; cdr3_aa: CASSTGIPNEKLFF
v_call: TRBV5-8; j_call: TRBJ2-5; clone_size: .; d_call: .; cdr3_nt: TGTGCCAGCAGCCCGGGAAAGACCCAGTACTTC; cdr3_aa: CASSPGKTQYF
v_call: TRBV7-7; j_call: TRBJ2-2; clone_size: .; d_call: .; cdr3_nt: TGTGCCAGCTCGCGGGGTAACACCGGGGAGCTGTTTTTT; cdr3_aa: CASSRGNTGELFF
v_call: TRBV6-2/TRBV6-3; j_call: TRBJ1-2; clone_size: .; d_call: .; cdr3_nt: TGTGCCAGCAGTTACTCGGAGGGATTTGGCTACACCTTC; cdr3_aa: CASSYSEGFGYTF
v_call: TRBV27; j_call: TRBJ2-7; clone_size: once; d_call: TRBD2; cdr3_nt: TGTGCCAGCAGCTTTAGACTAGCGGGAGATTACGAGCAGTACTTC; cdr3_aa: CASSFRLAGDYEQYF
v_call: TRBV7-9; j_call: TRBJ2-3; clone_size: .; d_call: .; cdr3_nt: TGTGCCAGCAGCGGTGATTTAGGACAGCCAGATACGCAGTATTTT; cdr3_aa: CASSGDLGQPDTQYF
v_call: TRBV27; j_call: TRBJ2-7; clone_size: .; d_call: .; cdr3_nt: TGTGCCACTGGCCGGGGCAGGGGAACCTACGAGCAGTACTTC; cdr3_aa: CATGRGRGTYEQYF
v_call: TRBV18; j_call: TRBJ2-2; clone_size: .; d_call: .; cdr3_nt: TGTGCCAGCTCACCACGGGGAGGAACAGGCGGGGAGCTGTTTTTT; cdr3_aa: CASSPRGGTGGELFF
v_call: TRBV5-1; j_call: TRBJ1-2; clone_size: .; d_call: TRBD1; cdr3_nt: TGCGCCAGCAGCCCGGAGGGGACAGCAAATAACTATGGCTACACCTTC; cdr3_aa: CASSPEGTANNYGYTF
v_call: TRBV5-8; j_call: TRBJ2-7; clone_size: .; d_call: .; cdr3_nt: TGTGCCAGCAGCTTGGGGGCGGGTGGAAACTACGAGCAGTACTTC; cdr3_aa: CASSLGAGGNYEQYF
v_call: TRBV4-1; j_call: TRBJ2-7; clone_size: .; d_call: TRBD2; cdr3_nt: TGCGCCAGCAGTTTTAGCGGGGGGAGCTACGAGCAGTACTTC; cdr3_aa: CASSFSGGSYEQYF
v_call: TRBV7-6; j_call: TRBJ2-5; clone_size: .; d_call: .; cdr3_nt: TGTGCCAGCAGCCCCCTTCGAGGTTCCCAAGAGACCCAGTACTTC; cdr3_aa: CASSPLRGSQETQYF
v_call: TRBV6-2/TRBV6-3; j_call: TRBJ2-7; clone_size: once; d_call: .; cdr3_nt: TGTGCCAGCAGTCTTGGGCGATCCTACGAGCAGTACTTC; cdr3_aa: CASSLGRSYEQYF
v_call: TRBV28; j_call: TRBJ2-2; clone_size: .; d_call: TRBD1; cdr3_nt: TGTGCCAGCAAACACAGGGGCCTCTCTGGGGAGCTGTTTTTT; cdr3_aa: CASKHRGLSGELFF
v_call: TRBV11-1; j_call: TRBJ2-7; clone_size: .; d_call: TRBD1; cdr3_nt: TGTGCCAGCAGCTTAGTAGGGGGACAGAAGTACTTC; cdr3_aa: CASSLVGGQKYF
v_call: TRBV19; j_call: TRBJ1-1; clone_size: .; d_call: .; cdr3_nt: TGTGCCAGTAGTGAGCGGTTCCGGGCCTCGCGCCAAAAAGCTTTCTTT; cdr3_aa: CASSERFRASRQKAFF
v_call: TRBV5-1; j_call: TRBJ2-5; clone_size: .; d_call: TRBD2; cdr3_nt: TGCGCCAGCAGCCCAGGGACTAGCGGGAGACAGACCCAGTACTTC; cdr3_aa: CASSPGTSGRQTQYF
v_call: TRBV19; j_call: TRBJ2-7; clone_size: .; d_call: TRBD1; cdr3_nt: TGTGCCAGTACCCGGGACAGGGGATCCTACGAGCAGTACTTC; cdr3_aa: CASTRDRGSYEQYF
v_call: TRBV2; j_call: TRBJ2-3; clone_size: .; d_call: TRBD2; cdr3_nt: TGTGCCACCCAAGCGGGGGCGCTGGGAAATACGCAGTATTTT; cdr3_aa: CATQAGALGNTQYF
v_call: TRBV7-9; j_call: TRBJ2-1; clone_size: .; d_call: .; cdr3_nt: TGTGCCAGCAGCCCCGGGGGACAGTATGCCAATGAGCAGTTCTTC; cdr3_aa: CASSPGGQYANEQFF
v_call: TRBV6-5; j_call: TRBJ2-5; clone_size: .; d_call: .; cdr3_nt: TGTGCCAGCAGTTACGGGGGCGCGGAGACCCAGTACTTC; cdr3_aa: CASSYGGAETQYF
v_call: TRBV4-2; j_call: TRBJ1-1; clone_size: .; d_call: .; cdr3_nt: TGTGCCAGCAGCCAAGATCAGACAGTAGGAAACACTGAAGCTTTCTTT; cdr3_aa: CASSQDQTVGNTEAFF
v_call: TRBV7-9; j_call: TRBJ1-1; clone_size: .; d_call: .; cdr3_nt: TGTGCCAGCAGCCTAAATCTCCCGGCTTTCTTT; cdr3_aa: CASSLNLPAFF
v_call: TRBV7-9; j_call: TRBJ1-4; clone_size: .; d_call: .; cdr3_nt: TGTGCCAGCAGCTTCGGAGAGTCAAAACTGTTTTTT; cdr3_aa: CASSFGESKLFF
v_call: TRBV7-2; j_call: TRBJ1-2; clone_size: few; d_call: TRBD1; cdr3_nt: TGTGCCAGCAGCAGACAGGGAGTGGCGGATGGCTACACCTTC; cdr3_aa: CASSRQGVADGYTF
v_call: TRBV3-1/TRBV3-2; j_call: TRBJ1-5; clone_size: once; d_call: .; cdr3_nt: TGTGCCAGCAGCCCCAATCCGGTACAGCCCCAGCATTTT; cdr3_aa: CASSPNPVQPQHF
v_call: TRBV27; j_call: TRBJ2-5; clone_size: .; d_call: TRBD2; cdr3_nt: TGTGCCAGCAGTCCTTATCCATATGGCGGGGGGCTCCAAGAGACCCAGTACTTC; cdr3_aa: CASSPYPYGGGLQETQYF
v_call: TRBV7-6; j_call: TRBJ2-3; clone_size: .; d_call: .; cdr3_nt: TGTGCCAGCAGCTTAAGGGGGTGGGCAGATACGCAGTATTTT; cdr3_aa: CASSLRGWADTQYF
v_call: TRBV12-3/TRBV12-4; j_call: TRBJ1-1; clone_size: .; d_call: .; cdr3_nt: TGTGCCAGCAGTTCCACAGGACAGACTGAAGCTTTCTTT; cdr3_aa: CASSSTGQTEAFF
v_call: TRBV3-1/TRBV3-2; j_call: TRBJ1-1; clone_size: .; d_call: .; cdr3_nt: TGTGCCAGCAGCCCAGGGTTCGTAGGTGATCTAGCTTTCTTT; cdr3_aa: CASSPGFVGDLAFF
v_call: TRBV19; j_call: TRBJ1-1; clone_size: .; d_call: .; cdr3_nt: TGTGCCAGTAGTAGTCCAACGGGTATGAACACTGAAGCTTTCTTT; cdr3_aa: CASSSPTGMNTEAFF
v_call: TRBV5-4; j_call: TRBJ2-5; clone_size: .; d_call: TRBD2; cdr3_nt: TGTGCCAGCAGCCTTGGGAAGAAAGGAGCGGGGAAAAAACTACAAGAGACCCAGTACTTC; cdr3_aa: CASSLGKKGAGKKLQETQYF
v_call: TRBV4-1; j_call: TRBJ1-2; clone_size: .; d_call: .; cdr3_nt: TGCGCCAGCAGCCAAGTGAGCAGCGGGTCGAACTATGGCTACACCTTC; cdr3_aa: CASSQVSSGSNYGYTF
v_call: TRBV4-3; j_call: TRBJ1-4; clone_size: few; d_call: .; cdr3_nt: TGCGCCAGCAGCCACAGCGTCGCATACACTAATGAAAAACTGTTTTTT; cdr3_aa: CASSHSVAYTNEKLFF
v_call: TRBV6-5; j_call: TRBJ2-1; clone_size: once; d_call: .; cdr3_nt: TGTGCCAGCAGTACCCGACTAAGCGCGGACAATGAGCAGTTCTTC; cdr3_aa: CASSTRLSADNEQFF
v_call: TRBV12-3/TRBV12-4; j_call: TRBJ1-1; clone_size: .; d_call: .; cdr3_nt: TGTGCCAGCACATTGAACACTGAAGCTTTCTTT; cdr3_aa: CASTLNTEAFF
v_call: TRBV27; j_call: TRBJ2-7; clone_size: .; d_call: TRBD2; cdr3_nt: TGTGCCAGCAGTTTTTCTGTTGGGCTAGCGGACCCCTACGAGCAGTACTTC; cdr3_aa: CASSFSVGLADPYEQYF
v_call: TRBV29-1; j_call: TRBJ2-7; clone_size: .; d_call: TRBD2; cdr3_nt: TGCAGCGCTCGACTAGCGGGAGGGCCAAGTTCAGGGCAGTACTTC; cdr3_aa: CSARLAGGPSSGQYF
v_call: TRBV24-1; j_call: TRBJ2-1; clone_size: .; d_call: .; cdr3_nt: TGTGCCACCAGTGATTTGCAAGATTTCGGGAATTGTGACAATGAGCAGTTCTTC; cdr3_aa: CATSDLQDFGNCDNEQFF
v_call: TRBV6-2/TRBV6-3; j_call: TRBJ2-3; clone_size: .; d_call: TRBD2; cdr3_nt: TGTGCCAGCAGCCGCGGGACTAGCGGGAGAAGAAGCACAGATACGCAGTATTTT; cdr3_aa: CASSRGTSGRRSTDTQYF
v_call: TRBV18; j_call: TRBJ2-2; clone_size: .; d_call: TRBD2; cdr3_nt: TGTGCCAGCTCACCAGAGGGAACTAGCGGTATGAACACCGGGGAGCTGTTTTTT; cdr3_aa: CASSPEGTSGMNTGELFF
v_call: TRBV27; j_call: TRBJ2-3; clone_size: .; d_call: TRBD1; cdr3_nt: TGTGCCAGCAGTACGGAAGGGACAGACACAGATACGCAGTATTTT; cdr3_aa: CASSTEGTDTDTQYF
v_call: TRBV27; j_call: TRBJ1-4; clone_size: .; d_call: TRBD1; cdr3_nt: TGTGCCAGCCGACCAGGGGGCGGTGAAAAACTGTTTTTT; cdr3_aa: CASRPGGGEKLFF
v_call: TRBV10-2; j_call: TRBJ1-5; clone_size: .; d_call: .; cdr3_nt: TGCGCCAGCAGTGAGAGACAGCCATTCTATAGCAATCAGCCCCAGCATTTT; cdr3_aa: CASSERQPFYSNQPQHF
v_call: TRBV15; j_call: TRBJ1-4; clone_size: once; d_call: TRBD1; cdr3_nt: TGTGCCACCAGCTCAACACAGGGGGGTTTTGAAAAACTGTTTTTT; cdr3_aa: CATSSTQGGFEKLFF
v_call: TRBV7-2; j_call: TRBJ1-6; clone_size: .; d_call: .; cdr3_nt: TGTGCCAGCAGCTTAATAGACAGCTATAATTCACCCCTCCACTTT; cdr3_aa: CASSLIDSYNSPLHF